This TCR beta chain derives from a study of cytomegalovirus exposure and HLA in healthy donors (dated by TCRdb to the late 2010s). As for the study more broadly: An earlier analysis of 587 of the donors reported 250 to 350 Gb of sequence data and 95 million to 120 million unique TCR beta sequences obtained from approximately 180 million T cells. In the later analysis, no new phenotypic data were used to find candidate immune exposures; instead, reliance was placed on TCR beta sequences and their occurrence across donors. The study aimed to test whether cataloging public T cell receptors could reveal signatures of past pathogen exposure. Both class I and class II loci were covered by HLA typing, at four-digit resolution. Every repertoire in the discovery cohort had been generated on one and the same sequencing platform. In a later genetic analysis, genome-wide SNP genotypes for about three fifths of the 666 donors were used, and that subset was treated as a discovery cohort. An early release that covered fewer than 750 HLA-typed donors contained about 290 gigabases of sequencing data and 75 million to 100 million unique TCR sequences. About five DR-DQ haplotypes were handled as single units for association and clustering, since linkage in the cohort was strong. A separate validation cohort of about 110 different subjects was used in addition to the 666-subject first cohort. The study combined high-throughput TCR immunosequencing, statistical association of individual TCRs with disease status, and machine learning to predict cytomegalovirus infection status. The number of typed donors differed by locus: about 629-630 for A, B, C, DRB1 and DQB1; 522 for DQA1; some 610 for DPA1; and about 450 for DPB1. Alongside the repertoire data, information on donor age, sex, ethnicity and CMV serostatus was compiled. In a later analysis, previously published TCR beta repertoires from some 640 donors were re-analyzed and high-resolution HLA genotyping was added so that TCR occurrence patterns could be studied. Across around 400 genotyped donors of the cohort, an average of approximately 240,000 unique TCR beta nucleotide sequences per donor were sequenced, and roughly 17% of those sequences were non-productive. The study used immunosequencing to profile the T cell repertoires of 670 or so subjects and linked those repertoires to cytomegalovirus serostatus. The genetic ancestry cluster associated with self-reported Caucasian donors included roughly four fifths of the roughly 400 genotyped donors. An earlier analysis of approximately 630 of the donors applied high-throughput TCR beta sequencing to assess whether each TCR beta V gene segment acted as functional or pseudogenic.

Library method: the immunoSEQ multiplex PCR assay. For the multiplex PCR, a mixture combining 60 forward primers for TCR Vbeta segments and 13 reverse primers for TCR Jbeta segments was used. A multiplex PCR assay on genomic DNA amplified the CDR3 region of rearranged TCR beta genes. The Illumina HiSeq System was used to sequence the amplified TCR beta libraries as 87-base-pair reads. The study's processing was this. Across the roughly 670 repertoires, a later analysis counted tens of millions of unique TCR beta chains, some 11 million of which were shared by at least two donors. Raw reads were error-corrected and collapsed into unique sequences with a nearest-neighbor algorithm that merged closely related sequences to remove PCR and sequencing errors. To assign V, D and J gene segments, CDR3 sequences were aligned to IMGT reference sequences. Each retained sequence needed at least a six-nucleotide match to both a V gene segment and a J gene segment. Rearrangements were called productive when the CDR3 lacked stop codons and stayed in frame with V and J; all others were non-productive. Following IMGT convention, CDR3 was defined as the stretch from the second conserved V-encoded cysteine to the conserved J-encoded phenylalanine. The earlier analysis of 450 to 750 of the donors excluded any sequence lacking an unambiguous match to a single V gene segment. An earlier analysis of fewer than 750 of the donors called V segments functional above 56.7% productive rearrangements and segregating when the between-donor standard deviation exceeded 5%. A statistical classification framework was built for diagnosing cytomegalovirus status from the catalog of TCR beta chain sequences. In a later analysis, TCR nucleotide sequences were compared against IMGT/GENE-DB human TR gene sequences so that V and J genes could be assigned. The TCRdist pipeline was used in a later analysis to assign CDR3 sequences and most-parsimonious VDJ recombination scenarios. In a later analysis, each TCR beta chain was defined by its CDR3 amino acid sequence together with its V-gene family, and reads without a unique V-gene family were excluded. As a way to deal with suspected cross-contamination and a sequencing artifact, a later analysis dropped hundreds of nucleotide sequences that were highly shared and had low generation probability. In a later analysis, a clonal expansion index was calculated for each public chain from normalized within-repertoire ranks of inferred template counts. A later analysis computed generation probabilities with a VDJ recombination model fitted to out-of-frame rearrangements, and checked the results against IGoR. Hypergeometric tests were used in a later analysis to score TCR-TCR, TCR-HLA and TCR-CMV co-occurrence, with a repertoire-size bias correction applied to the TCR pairs. In a later analysis, false discovery rates were estimated by permuting HLA or CMV assignments 20 times. A later analysis grouped co-occurring TCRs with DBSCAN, adding TCRdist sequence similarity when clustering within HLA-allele-positive subsets. Repertoires with fewer than 30,000 or more than 120,000 public chains were left out of co-occurrence clustering, as were several repertoires with anomalous nucleotide sharing. TCRdb mirrors the immuneACCESS table, restricted to in-frame sequences. Some clones are absent from its copies; in checked studies, under half trace to an unresolved V gene, and the reason for the others is unknown. V, J and clone size are taken as reported in that table, and D and trimming were inferred from the DNA itself. The sample has some 140,000 clones on record, 65% to 80% of them singletons. The ten largest clones represent about 6.8% of the sample.

The CDR3, from cysteine to phenylalanine, totals 16 residues. Only the CDR3 DNA is retained, 48 bases long and in frame from the first base. To note about this clone: This receptor's antigen is unknown. No base quality values were provided; no much bigger clone lies one nucleotide off.

The cohort consisted of 600 to 700 healthy bone marrow donors. At the time of sampling, all cohort members were nominally healthy, though unrecorded immune exposures were likely present. The donor was CMV seropositive and was included in the group of 300 or so seropositive cohort members. Each donor provided a peripheral blood sample, and peripheral blood mononuclear cells were used for TCR beta sequencing. The Qiagen DNeasy Blood Extraction Kit was used to extract genomic DNA from the blood cell samples. Overall study outcomes, separate from this receptor: Most TCR sequences were seen in very few donors, while some public TCRs were found in many individuals. The only immune exposure information available for the cohort was CMV serostatus. Presence/absence analyses assumed roughly uniform sequencing depth across donors, an assumption that may not hold. According to a later analysis, most CMV-associated TCR beta chains appeared to be HLA-restricted, and the HLA associations seemed to be driven largely by CMV exposure. According to a later analysis, TCR association rates differed among HLA loci, with DRB1 alleles showing the most associated TCRs and HLA-C alleles showing the fewest. According to a later genetic analysis, donors in an Asian-associated ancestry cluster had fewer N-insertions in productive TCRs than the roughly 670-donor mean. Broadly in line with IMGT annotations, most TCR beta V segments showed up in productive rearrangements about 87% or about 30% of the time in an earlier analysis of under 700 of the donors. Because some donors lacked HLA typing at each locus, the association tests relied only on the typed subset. Specific HLA alleles were associated with around 18,000 TCR beta sequences at a false discovery rate of 0.05 in a later analysis. According to a later analysis, parvovirus B19, influenza, CMV and Epstein-Barr virus appeared linked to several top co-occurrence clusters. The classifier was reported to diagnose cytomegalovirus status with high specificity and sensitivity in both the original and validation cohorts. A cluster of highly shared sequence variants was judged likely to be a technical artifact of the sequencing pipeline. In vitro tests confirmed that a few of the cytomegalovirus-associated TCR beta chains recognize cytomegalovirus antigens. A later genetic analysis associated a missense DCLRE1C variant with V-gene and J-gene trimming of TCR beta chains, and an independent cohort replicated the association. A further reported finding was that TCR beta sequences accurately predicted the HLA-A and HLA-B alleles for most subjects in the first cohort. The cohort was sequenced for TCR beta chains only, and without alpha or paired-chain data the features that could be detected were limited. The study gave a list of roughly 150 TCR beta chains associated with cytomegalovirus. The earlier analysis of approximately 590 of the donors excluded roughly 16 rarely observed V segments, including chromosome 9 orphons, because counts were too low. The authors suggested that the approach could potentially be extended to other disease states and immunological phenotypes. Linkage disequilibrium might explain the correlated functional status among segregating V segments, but an unknown experimental factor could not be ruled out. Assigning TCR associations to individual alleles was difficult when HLA alleles, especially DR and DQ, strongly co-occurred. Some IMGT-functional V segments, including TRBV6-2 and TRBV6-3, could not be distinguished by the 87-base-pair reads and were therefore excluded. In a later analysis, HLA-associated TCR beta chains showed more clonal expansion and lower generation probabilities than non-associated chains that were equally common.

Sequencing was done on a sample of PBMCs. The receptor was derived from a man aged 40-55 years in good health and CMV-seropositive. The receptor chain draws on TRBV1 and TRBJ2-2; TRBD2, the table's D call, was not compared with the DNA. TRBV1 is a pseudogene locus. The CDR3: CTSSQDRDLATGELFF. The sequenced DNA: TGCACCAGCAGCCAAGATCGTGACTTAGCCACCGGGGAGCTGTTTTTT.